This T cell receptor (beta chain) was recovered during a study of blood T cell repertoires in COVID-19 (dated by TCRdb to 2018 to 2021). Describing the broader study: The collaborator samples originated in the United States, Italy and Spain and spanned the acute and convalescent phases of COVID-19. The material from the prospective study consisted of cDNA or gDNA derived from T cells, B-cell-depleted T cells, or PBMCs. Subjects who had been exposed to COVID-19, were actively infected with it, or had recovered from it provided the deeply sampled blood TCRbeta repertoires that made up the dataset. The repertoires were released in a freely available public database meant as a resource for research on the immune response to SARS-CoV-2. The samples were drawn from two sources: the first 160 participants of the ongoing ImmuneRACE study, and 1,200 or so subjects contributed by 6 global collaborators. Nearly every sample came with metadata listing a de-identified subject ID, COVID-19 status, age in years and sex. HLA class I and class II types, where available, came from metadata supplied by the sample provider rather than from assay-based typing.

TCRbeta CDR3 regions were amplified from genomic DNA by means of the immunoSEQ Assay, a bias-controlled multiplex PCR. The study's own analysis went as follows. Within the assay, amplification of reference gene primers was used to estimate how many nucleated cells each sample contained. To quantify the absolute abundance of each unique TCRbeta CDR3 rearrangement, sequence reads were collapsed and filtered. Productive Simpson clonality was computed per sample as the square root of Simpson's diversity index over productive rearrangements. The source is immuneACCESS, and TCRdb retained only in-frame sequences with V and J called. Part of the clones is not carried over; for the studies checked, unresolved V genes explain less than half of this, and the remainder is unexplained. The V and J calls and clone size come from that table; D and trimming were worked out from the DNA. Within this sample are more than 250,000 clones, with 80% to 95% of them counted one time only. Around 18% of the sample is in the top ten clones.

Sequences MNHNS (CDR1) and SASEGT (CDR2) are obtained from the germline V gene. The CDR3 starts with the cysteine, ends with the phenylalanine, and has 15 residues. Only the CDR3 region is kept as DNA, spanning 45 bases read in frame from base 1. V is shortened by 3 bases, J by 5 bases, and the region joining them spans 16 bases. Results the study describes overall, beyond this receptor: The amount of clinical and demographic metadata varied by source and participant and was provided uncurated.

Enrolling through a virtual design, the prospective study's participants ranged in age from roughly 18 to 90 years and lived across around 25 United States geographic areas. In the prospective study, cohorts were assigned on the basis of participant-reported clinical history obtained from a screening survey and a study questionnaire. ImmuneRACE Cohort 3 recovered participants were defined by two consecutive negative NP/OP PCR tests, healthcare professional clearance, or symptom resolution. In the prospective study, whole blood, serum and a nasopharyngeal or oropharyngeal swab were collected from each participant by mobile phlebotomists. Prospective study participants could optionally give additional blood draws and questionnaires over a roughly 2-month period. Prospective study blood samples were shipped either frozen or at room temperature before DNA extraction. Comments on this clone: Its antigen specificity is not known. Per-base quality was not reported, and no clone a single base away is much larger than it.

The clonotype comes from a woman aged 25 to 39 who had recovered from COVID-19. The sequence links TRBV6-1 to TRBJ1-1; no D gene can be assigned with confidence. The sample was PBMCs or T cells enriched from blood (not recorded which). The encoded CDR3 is CASSDLGKGGTEAFF. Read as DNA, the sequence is TGTGCCAGCAGTGACCTGGGGAAGGGAGGGACTGAAGCTTTCTTT.